Listed here are 28 T cell receptor beta chains from one sample, sequenced in a study of breast tumors, draining lymph nodes, adjacent tissues. Axillary draining lymph nodes of breast cancer patients supplied the node samples. A single record per CDR3 protein comes from TCRdb applying MiXCR to the multiplex PCR reads. Of about 89,000 distinct CDR3 sequences detected, around 28% appear once; the ten largest clones hold 8.1%. The sequenced sample consisted of axillary lymph node tissue. The receptors come from a female donor with breast cancer. Some clones in this sample may be carry-over from other donors' samples.

This clonotype was observed many times. With a much larger clone just one base away, this may be a read error. The chain combines TRBV12-3 or TRBV12-4 with TRBJ2-7; D remains unclear. Trimming took 8 bases from V and 2 from J, leaving 19 bases between them. CDR3 length equals 15 residues. The CDR3 DNA reads as TGTGCCAGCGAGATCACAGAACCCACTACCTACGAGCAGTACTTC. Amino acid sequence: CASEITEPTTYEQYF.

The rearrangement links TRBV18 to TRBJ1-2; D is perhaps TRBD1 (5 bases). Between the trimmed V and J ends, which lost 3 bases and 10 bases, there was a span of 21 bases. The CDR3 covers 15 residues. Germline-derived CDR1 and CDR2 are KGHSH and LQKENI. CDR3 coding DNA: TGTGCCAGCTCACCGGATTCCGGGGCACCCTCAAACTACACCTTC. It translates to CASSPDSGAPSNYTF. Full variable domain (remainder filled in from reference TRBV18 and TRBJ1-2): NAGVMQNPRHLVRRRGQEARLRCSPMKGHSHVYWYRQLPEEGLKFMVYLQKENIIDESGMPKERFSAEFPKEGPSILRIQQVVRGDSAAYFCASSPDSGAPSNYTFGSGTRLTVV.

The V and J genes are TRBV7-2 and TRBJ2-1; a possible D gene is TRBD2 (5 bases). CDR1 and CDR2 from the germline V gene are SGHTA and FQGNSA. The CDR3 length is 15 residues. CDR3 DNA sequence: TGTGCTACCAACCCGGGATTTTGGGTCTACAATGAGCAGTTCTTC. Translating it yields CATNPGFWVYNEQFF.

A single count supports this clonotype. The rearrangement uses TRBV20-1 and TRBJ2-3, with TRBD2 matching over 11 bases. The CDR3 extends over 15 amino acids. Germline CDR1 DFQATT, CDR2 SNEGSKA (reference sequence). J was trimmed by 7 bases and V by 1 base; bases with no gene match: 7. The CDR3 region has the DNA TGCAGTGCTAGAGCACTAGCGGGAGAGACGTATACGCAGTATTTT. Its translation is CSARALAGETYTQYF.

This chain links TRBV11-1 with TRBJ2-7; the D gene is possibly TRBD2 (6 bases). The CDR3 has 15 residues. Per germline, CDR1 SGHAT and CDR2 FQDESV (reference sequence). V was pared by 3 bases and J by 5 bases, with 17 bases between. Here the CDR3 DNA reads TGTGCCAGCAGCTTTTCGGGAGTGCATCCCCACGAGCAGTACTTC. It specifies CASSFSGVHPHEQYF.

This clonotype was seen at least ten times. V and J are TRBV19 and TRBJ1-5, with D unclear. CDR3 length equals 11 residues. The germline V gene encodes CDR1 LNHDA and CDR2 SQIVND (reference sequence). Trimming pared 6 bases from V and 9 bases from J, leaving 9 bases between. The CDR3 coding sequence is TGTGCCAGTAGGGCAGGTGGGCCCCAGCATTTT. This sequence encodes CASRAGGPQHF.

This clonotype was found many times. This clone may be a read error of a much larger clone one base away. The chain is built from TRBV11-2 and TRBJ2-5; tentatively, D is TRBD1 (5 bases). Germline V gene sequence: CDR1 SGHAT, CDR2 FQNNGV. Trimming left V 1 base short and J 1 base short, with 13 bases between. This CDR3 has 16 residues. CDR3 coding DNA: TGTGCCAGCAGCTTAGGGTTGGGGCCGTCCCAAGAGACCCAGTACTTC. Its translation is CASSLGLGPSQETQYF. The full variable domain, its missing parts supplied by reference TRBV11-2 and TRBJ2-5, is EAGVAQSPRYKIIEKRQSVAFWCNPISGHATLYWYQQILGQGPKLLIQFQNNGVVDDSQLPKDRFSAERLKGVDSTLKIQPAKLEDSAVYLCASSLGLGPSQETQYFGPGTRLLVL.

The rearrangement uses TRBV11-3 and TRBJ2-7; D might be TRBD2 (7 bases). Germline CDR1 and CDR2: SGHNT and YENEEA. The CDR3 is 16 amino acids. The V gene lost 0 bases and the J gene lost 4 bases, with 16 bases spanning the gap. CDR3 sequence reads: CASSLDGGPGRYEQYF. The CDR3 nucleotides are TGTGCCAGCAGCTTAGACGGGGGGCCGGGGCGATACGAGCAGTACTTC.

Ten or more counts support this clonotype. This sequence joins TRBV10-3 and TRBJ2-6; 11 positions match TRBD1. Germline loops: CDR1 ENHRY, CDR2 SYGVKD. V dropped 10 bases and J dropped 0; count of bases not matched to a gene: 11. This CDR3 spans 18 amino acids. The CDR3 DNA is TGTGCCACGGGGATGGCCGGGACAGGGGGCTCTGGGGCCAACGTCCTGACTTTC. Translation gives CATGMAGTGGSGANVLTF.

This clonotype was seen a single time. The CDR3 DNA is TGCGCCAGCACCAGAGCGGGAGGCGATACGCAGTATTTT. This encodes CASTRAGGDTQYF. The rearrangement links TRBV5-1 to TRBJ2-3; 9 nucleotides align to TRBD2. The CDR3 loop spans 13 amino acids. Per the germline V gene, CDR1 is SGHRS and CDR2 is YFSETQ. The V gene end was trimmed by 6 bases and the J gene end by 6 bases; junction bases not matched to a gene: 5.

There are many counts of this clonotype. V usage is TRBV2 and J usage is TRBJ2-7; 10 bases fit TRBD1. Per the germline V gene, CDR1 is SNHLY and CDR2 is FYNNEI. This CDR3 has 14 amino acids. The V and J ends lost 3 bases and 4 bases, in that order; junction bases with no gene match: 3. Written as DNA, the CDR3 is TGTGCCAGCAGTGATTGGGGACAGGGGTACGAGCAGTACTTC. Protein sequence: CASSDWGQGYEQYF.

This clonotype was seen ten or more times. V gene TRBV9 combines with J gene TRBJ2-7; a possible D gene is TRBD2 (5 bases). V lost 4 bases to trimming and J lost 3 bases, with 14 bases between them. CDR3 length: 14 residues. Germline V lookup: CDR1 SGDLS, CDR2 YYNGEE. CDR3 residues: CASSPGSVDYEQYF. The DNA of the CDR3 is TGTGCCAGCAGCCCGGGTAGCGTCGACTACGAGCAGTACTTC.

V usage is TRBV20-1 and J usage is TRBJ2-5; 7 bases are a match to TRBD1. Germline assignment: CDR1 DFQATT and CDR2 SNEGSKA (reference sequence). There are 13 residues in the CDR3. Unmatched junction bases numbered 7, after V lost 0 bases and J lost 9 bases. CDR3 protein: CSARDLWQGAQYF. Here the CDR3 DNA reads TGCAGTGCTAGAGATCTATGGCAGGGGGCCCAGTACTTC.

Many counts were recorded for this clonotype. The gene calls are TRBV4-2 and TRBJ2-5; D ambiguous. The CDR3 sequence is 14 residues long. The germline gives CDR1 LGHNA, CDR2 YNFKEQ. V was cut by 2 bases and J by 2 bases, with 9 bases left in between. For the CDR3, the DNA is TGTGCCAGCAGCCAAAGTGACGGTCAAGAGACCCAGTACTTC. As protein: CASSQSDGQETQYF.

As concerns this clonotype: The junction departs from germline at one end; a sequencing error may be responsible. V is TRBV7-2 and J is TRBJ2-5; possible D gene TRBD2, 5 bases. The CDR3 runs 13 residues. CDR1 and CDR2 from the germline V gene are SGHTA and FQGNSA. The CDR3 sequence: CASSLTNMETRYF. CDR3 DNA: TGTGCCAGCAGTCTGACTAATATGGAGACCCGGTACTTC. Filled out from reference TRBV7-2 and TRBJ2-5, the complete variable domain reads GAGVSQSPSNKVTEKGKDVELRCDPISGHTALYWYRQSLGQGLEFLIYFQGNSAPDKSGLPSDRFSAERTGGSVSTLTIQRTQQEDSAVYLCASSLTNMETRYFGPGTRLLVL.

This clonotype was recorded at least ten times. The chain joins TRBV27 to TRBJ1-6; the match to TRBD1 covers 9 bases. Germline CDR1 MNHEY, CDR2 SMNVEV (reference sequence). This CDR3 is built from 15 residues. Unmatched junction bases numbered 7, after V lost 5 bases and J lost 8 bases. CDR3 in DNA: TGTGCCAGCAGTCCCCGGGACAGGGAATATTCACCCCTCCACTTT. Amino acid sequence: CASSPRDREYSPLHF.

This clonotype was observed many times. This sequence joins TRBV9 and TRBJ2-2, with unresolved D. Germline V gene sequence: CDR1 SGDLS, CDR2 YYNGEE. Trimming removed 0 bases at V and 1 base at J, with 10 bases between. This CDR3 is 16 amino acids long. CDR3 residues: CASSVAGLLNTGELFF. In DNA, the CDR3 is TGTGCCAGCAGCGTAGCAGGCTTACTGAACACCGGGGAGCTGTTTTTT.

This clonotype was counted ten times or more. The chain is built from TRBV18 and TRBJ1-5; no firm D call. Trimming shortened V by 4 bases and J by 4 bases, and 14 bases separated the two germline ends. The CDR3 consists of 15 residues. In germline, CDR1 is KGHSH, CDR2 LQKENI. The chain's CDR3 is CASSQTYTTNQPQHF. CDR3 nucleotides: TGTGCCAGCTCACAAACTTATACTACGAATCAGCCCCAGCATTTT.

This clonotype was counted at least ten times. The chain combines TRBV4-3 with TRBJ2-1; 7 nucleotides align to TRBD2. The CDR3 contains 17 residues. V shed 0 bases and J 3 bases; nucleotides not matched to a gene: 8. The germline CDR1 and CDR2 sequences are LGHNA and YSLEER. CDR3 sequence reads: CASSQDGSGVNYNEQFF. The CDR3 DNA sequence: TGCGCCAGCAGCCAAGACGGAAGCGGGGTCAACTACAATGAGCAGTTCTTC.

For this clonotype: At one boundary the junction diverges from the germline segment, which might be a read error. The chain recombines TRBV20-1 with TRBJ2-7; TRBD1 matches at 7 bases. The germline gives CDR1 DFQATT, CDR2 SNEGSKA (reference sequence). CDR3 size: 16 residues. The CDR3 spells CSADRQGPAPPYGQYF. CDR3 nucleotide sequence: TGCAGTGCTGACAGACAGGGTCCCGCACCACCCTACGGGCAGTACTTC.

In this sample, this clonotype turned up many times. V is TRBV19 and J is TRBJ2-7; unclear D gene. V lost 1 base, J lost 3 bases, and 13 bases lay in between. The V gene's germline CDR1 is LNHDA and CDR2 SQIVND (reference sequence). This CDR3 has 15 residues. CDR3 coding DNA: TGTGCCAGTAGTATAGCAGCAGACTCCATCTACGAGCAGTACTTC. Translation: CASSIAADSIYEQYF. The full variable domain, with the rest looked up from reference TRBV19 and TRBJ2-7, is DGGITQSPKYLFRKEGQNVTLSCEQNLNHDAMYWYRQDPGQGLRLIYYSQIVNDFQKGDIAEGYSVSREKKESFPLTVTSAQKNPTAFYLCASSIAADSIYEQYFGPGTRLTVT.

This clonotype was seen ten or more times. V gene TRBV29-1 combines with J gene TRBJ1-6; 11 bases fit TRBD1. Germline trimming cut 2 bases from V and 10 bases from J; bases unmatched to any gene: 13. The germline V gene has CDR1 SQVTM and CDR2 ANQGSEA. The CDR3 extends over 17 amino acids. CDR3 sequence reads: CSVEQMEGQGVGSPLHF. In nucleotides, the CDR3 is TGCAGCGTTGAACAGATGGAGGGACAGGGGGTTGGATCACCCCTCCACTTT.

This sequence joins TRBV12-3 or TRBV12-4 and TRBJ1-1, with unresolved D. V lost 2 bases, J lost 1 base, and 5 bases lay in between. CDR3 length: 13 amino acids. CDR3 region: CASSLYKNTEAFF. Written as DNA, the CDR3 is TGTGCCAGCAGTTTATATAAGAACACTGAAGCTTTCTTT.

Many counts were recorded for this clonotype. This chain links TRBV6-1 with TRBJ2-3; TRBD2 agrees at 7 bases. With 3 bases clipped from V and 3 bases from J, the junction kept 3 bases outside the gene matches. The CDR3 has 14 amino acids. Germline V gene data show CDR1 as MNHNS and CDR2 as SASEGT. CDR3 coding DNA: TGTGCCAGCAGTGATTTGGGGGGGACAGATACGCAGTATTTT. This codes for CASSDLGGTDTQYF.

This clonotype was detected many times. This chain uses TRBV11-2 with TRBJ2-7; no definite D call. V lost 3 bases and J 1 base, leaving 10 bases between the germline ends. In germline, CDR1 is SGHAT, CDR2 FQNNGV. This CDR3 spans 14 amino acids. The CDR3 bases are TGTGCCAGCAGCTTTGGGTACGGGTCCTACGAGCAGTACTTC. Encoded protein: CASSFGYGSYEQYF.

This clonotype was seen more than once but under ten times. This rearrangement joins TRBV7-3 to TRBJ1-1; maybe TRBD1 (6 bases). The germline CDR1 and CDR2 sequences are SGHTA and FQGTGA. The V end was cut by 3 bases, the J end by 6 bases, with 11 bases between. The CDR3 extends over 13 amino acids. In DNA, the CDR3 is TGTGCCAGCAGCTTCTCTAGGGGGGCTGAAGCTTTCTTT. Translation: CASSFSRGAEAFF.

Remarks on this clonotype: Just one base apart from a much larger clone, this may be a read error. The chain combines TRBV5-4 with TRBJ1-2; D is unresolved. Trimming took off 1 base at V and 0 bases at J, with 10 bases between the two ends. CDR3 length equals 15 residues. Germline V CDR1 and CDR2: SGHNT, YYREEE (reference sequence). CDR3 amino acids: CASSLRTAPNYGYTF. The CDR3 DNA follows: TGTGCCAGCAGCTTGAGAACAGCGCCTAACTATGGCTACACCTTC.

This clonotype was seen at least ten times. This rearrangement joins TRBV2 to TRBJ2-7, with D unclear. Deletions cut 8 bases from V and 9 bases from J, with 8 bases between. Germline-derived CDR1 and CDR2 are SNHLY and FYNNEI. The CDR3 spans 9 residues. The CDR3 protein is CASGIPQYF. The DNA for the CDR3 is TGTGCCAGCGGTATTCCGCAGTACTTC.